Detailed here is one T cell receptor beta chain. Its antigen remains unidentified. The record originates from a study of cytomegalovirus exposure and HLA in healthy donors. Whole-study context: Unique TCR beta sequences numbering over 100 million came from around 180 million T cells in an earlier analysis. Across some 400 genotyped donors, approximately 80% landed in the Caucasian-associated ancestry cluster. General study findings and limits: Reports credit the classifier with highly specific, highly sensitive diagnosis of cytomegalovirus status. Analyses of presence/absence relied on an assumption of roughly uniform sequencing depth across donors.

PCR used 60 Vbeta primers and 13 Jbeta primers. The table came from immunoSEQ multiplex PCR; TCRdb's copy has only in-frame clones and leaves some out. The repertoire holds 110,000 or so clones, 76% seen once, with about 7.5% in the top ten. Germline CDR1 reads SGHRS; CDR2 reads YFSETQ. V was cut by 0 bases and J by 9 bases, with 9 bases left in between. This CDR3 is 13 amino acids long. The source is a man aged 40-55 years in good health and CMV-seropositive. The genes are TRBV5-1 and TRBJ2-2; D unclear. The sample consisted of PBMCs. Here the CDR3 DNA reads TGCGCCAGCAGCTTGGGGCCTGGTAGGGAGCTGTTTTTT. Amino acids: CASSLGPGRELFF.